Below are 26 T cell receptor beta chains sequenced from a single sample in a study of vaccination and CD4 T cells after COVID-19. Indicated treatment: approximately 10-day PBMC culture with coronavirus spike peptide pools or control peptides (ViraFEST assay). An Oncomine TCR Beta short-read assay was used to sequence the DNA from cultured CD4+ T cells. TCRdb itself ran the PCR reads through MiXCR, one entry per CDR3 protein. Seen here are about 4,400 distinct CDR3 sequences, 30% to 40% observed once, and the top ten hold 56%. No cognate antigen is known for these TCRs. The source was CD4+ T cells from blood, cultured in vitro, collected after SARS-CoV-2 vaccination. The receptors originated from a human donor who had recovered from COVID-19.

V usage is TRBV7-2 and J usage is TRBJ1-5; possibly TRBD1 for D (5 bases). Germline lookup yields CDR1 SGHTA and CDR2 FQGNSA. With 6 bases removed from V and 0 bases from J, the gap between germline ends came to 12 bases. This CDR3 comprises 15 residues. CDR3 protein: CASSQQGDSNQPQHF. In DNA form, the CDR3 reads TGTGCCAGCAGTCAACAAGGGGATAGCAATCAGCCCCAGCATTTT.

The J gene is TRBJ1-2, the V gene TRBV20-1, with a weak D call TRBD1 (5 bases). This CDR3 region has 17 residues. Germline V gene data show CDR1 as DFQATT and CDR2 as SNEGSKA (reference sequence). V was shortened by 6 bases and J by 4 bases, with 27 bases between the two germline ends. CDR3 sequence reads: CSARIVSGTEDFYGYTF. The CDR3 nucleotides are TGCAGTGCCAGAATAGTGTCCGGGACGGAAGATTTCTATGGCTACACCTTC.

The genes are TRBV20-1 and TRBJ2-3; D is undetermined. The ends were cut back, 4 bases at V and 6 bases at J, with 5 bases in the middle. Germline assignment: CDR1 DFQATT and CDR2 SNEGSKA (reference sequence). The CDR3 runs 10 residues. In DNA form, the CDR3 reads TGCAGTGCTACCCGGGATACGCAGTATTTT. This sequence encodes CSATRDTQYF.

To note about this clonotype: No conserved phenylalanine or tryptophan is present at the end of the CDR3, so a read error is the likely explanation. V gene TRBV20-1 combines with J gene TRBJ2-1; D is perhaps TRBD2 (6 bases). The germline V gene encodes CDR1 DFQATT and CDR2 SNEGSKA (reference sequence). CDR3 length: 14 residues. V shed 6 bases and J shed 6 bases, with 18 bases lying between them. The CDR3 region has the DNA TGCAGTGCCAGGCGAACTAGCCCCTTCAATGAGCAGTTCTCC. Translating gives CSARRTSPFNEQFS.

The rearrangement links TRBV6-4 to TRBJ2-6; 9 nucleotides line up with TRBD1. This CDR3 is 16 amino acids long. The germline V gene encodes CDR1 MRHNA and CDR2 SNTAGT. Trimming removed 4 bases from V and 2 bases from J; junction bases left unmatched: 3. CDR3: CASSGTGGAGANVLTF. CDR3 in DNA: TGTGCCAGCAGTGGTACAGGGGGCGCTGGGGCCAACGTCCTGACTTTC.

This clonotype is hyperexpanded within its sample. This chain links TRBV12-3 or TRBV12-4 with TRBJ1-6; a weak D match, TRBD1 (6 bases). The CDR3 is made up of 16 amino acids. V was pared by 1 base and J by 7 bases, with 14 bases between. CDR3 sequence: CASSLGATGGNSPLHF. The CDR3 region has the DNA TGTGCCAGCAGTTTAGGGGCGACAGGCGGGAATTCACCCCTCCACTTT.

This chain joins TRBV9 and TRBJ1-2, with 7 bases matching TRBD1. The CDR3 consists of 15 residues. The germline V gene encodes CDR1 SGDLS and CDR2 YYNGEE. V dropped 4 bases and J dropped 4; count of bases not matched to a gene: 10. The CDR3 nucleotides are TGTGCCAGCAGCCGCACCAACAGGGGCAGCTATGGCTACACCTTC. Its protein is CASSRTNRGSYGYTF.

This clonotype has just a few counts. The chain carries TRBV27 and TRBJ1-5; tentatively, D is TRBD1 (6 bases). V was shortened by 6 bases and J by 5 bases, with 20 bases between the two germline ends. The germline gives CDR1 MNHEY, CDR2 SMNVEV (reference sequence). The CDR3 is 16 residues long. The CDR3 coding sequence is TGTGCCAGCAGCCCCTTGGGAGGTCAGGGGCATCAGCCCCAGCATTTT. It specifies CASSPLGGQGHQPQHF.

The chain is built from TRBV11-2 and TRBJ2-5, with a weak D call TRBD1 (7 bases). Germline CDR1 reads SGHAT; CDR2 reads FQNNGV. This CDR3 is 15 amino acids long. V lost 0 bases, J lost 7 bases, and 15 bases lay in between. CDR3 protein: CASSLDSNQGGTQYF. DNA of the CDR3: TGTGCCAGCAGCTTAGATAGCAACCAGGGGGGGACCCAGTACTTC.

This clonotype showed up just a few times. V is TRBV4-1 and J is TRBJ1-2, with D hard to call. This CDR3 contains 15 residues. CDR1 and CDR2 from the germline V gene are MGHRA and YSYEKL. Trimming removed 8 bases from V and 4 bases from J, with 20 bases in between. CDR3 sequence reads: CASYRESREGYGYTF. The DNA of the CDR3 is TGCGCCAGCTATCGAGAATCAAGAGAGGGCTATGGCTACACCTTC.

There are a few counts of this clonotype. The chain uses TRBV20-1 and TRBJ2-1, with 12 positions matching TRBD2. CDR3 length: 17 amino acids. V dropped 2 bases and J dropped 5; count of bases not matched to a gene: 10. In germline, CDR1 is DFQATT, CDR2 SNEGSKA (reference sequence). CDR3 coding DNA: TGCAGTGCTAGATCTAGCGGGAGGGGCCCCCCGGACAATGAGCAGTTCTTC. Protein product: CSARSSGRGPPDNEQFF.

This clonotype was counted a few times. The rearrangement links TRBV2 to TRBJ1-2; 7 bases match TRBD1. V shed 3 bases and J 8 bases; nucleotides not matched to a gene: 9. CDR1 SNHLY and CDR2 FYNNEI come from the germline V gene. CDR3 size: 14 residues. The CDR3 nucleotides read TGTGCCAGCAGTGATCGACAGGGCCTAGGGGGCTACACCTTC. Protein: CASSDRQGLGGYTF.

The chain employs TRBV5-1 and TRBJ1-6, with TRBD1 matching over 10 bases. There are 16 residues in the CDR3. The V gene end was trimmed by 0 bases and the J gene end by 10 bases; junction bases not matched to a gene: 7. Per germline, CDR1 SGHRS and CDR2 YFSETQ. CDR3 DNA sequence: TGCGCCAGCAGCTTGGTTCCCGGGACAGGGGAGTCACCCCTCCACTTT. Encoded protein: CASSLVPGTGESPLHF.

In this sample, this clonotype turned up a few times. The chain carries TRBV7-2 and TRBJ1-2; 9 bases match TRBD1. The CDR3 contains 14 residues. Germline V lookup: CDR1 SGHTA, CDR2 FQGNSA. V shed 5 bases, J shed 7 bases, and the junction held 8 bases outside the gene matches. The CDR3 DNA reads as TGTGCCAGCAGCCCCGGACAGGGACAGGGTGGCTACACCTTC. Protein product: CASSPGQGQGGYTF.

The chain recombines TRBV11-2 with TRBJ1-1; TRBD1 matches at 9 bases. Germline V gene sequence: CDR1 SGHAT, CDR2 FQNNGV. V trimming: 8 bases; J trimming: 3 bases; junction bases outside the gene matches: 4. The CDR3 contains 13 residues. The CDR3 DNA follows: TGTGCCAGCGGGGACAGGGTAGACACTGAAGCTTTCTTT. This encodes CASGDRVDTEAFF.

This clonotype was picked up a small number of times. The chain uses TRBV20-1 and TRBJ1-2; possibly TRBD1 for D (5 bases). Germline V gene data show CDR1 as DFQATT and CDR2 as SNEGSKA (reference sequence). The CDR3 is 13 residues long. Trimming stripped 4 bases from V and 5 bases from J, with 14 bases between. CDR3 in DNA: TGCAGTGCTATGGGCAGGGTGGCATATGGCTACACCTTC. Its translation: CSAMGRVAYGYTF.

This clonotype was detected a few times. The chain employs TRBV12-3 or TRBV12-4 and TRBJ2-1; TRBD1 aligns across 10 bases. This CDR3 has 14 amino acids. V lost 8 bases, J lost 6 bases, and 7 bases stayed unmatched. In nucleotides, the CDR3 is TGTGCCAGCTCTCTCCGGACAGGGGGCAATGAGCAGTTCTTC. Amino acids: CASSLRTGGNEQFF.

This clonotype was observed a handful of times. The V call is TRBV24-1, the J call TRBJ2-3; weak D call: TRBD1 (6 bases). The CDR3 consists of 11 residues. V lost 7 bases, J lost 7 bases, and 8 bases lay in between. Germline V gives CDR1 KGHDR, CDR2 SFDVKD. CDR3 protein: CATRDRNTQYF. The CDR3 region has the DNA TGTGCCACCAGGGACAGAAATACGCAGTATTTT.

The chain employs TRBV11-3 and TRBJ2-1; 9 bases fit TRBD1. J was trimmed by 8 bases and V by 5 bases; bases with no gene match: 10. The CDR3 has 15 residues. CDR1 and CDR2 (germline): SGHNT, YENEEA. CDR3 residues: CASSPRDREGYEQFF. CDR3 nucleotides: TGTGCCAGCAGCCCGCGGGACAGGGAGGGCTATGAGCAGTTCTTC.

This chain connects TRBV24-1 to TRBJ1-2, with a tentative D call TRBD1 (6 bases). The CDR3 sequence is 15 residues long. The V end was cut by 7 bases, the J end by 6 bases, with 20 bases between. Per the germline V gene, CDR1 is KGHDR and CDR2 is SFDVKD. This chain's CDR3 is CATSPGGLRGDGYTF. The CDR3 DNA sequence: TGTGCCACCAGCCCGGGAGGCTTAAGGGGGGATGGCTACACCTTC.

This clonotype turned up a few times. In DNA, the CDR3 is TGTGCCACCAGCCGGGGACTAGCGGGAGGCGAGCAGTACTTC. Its translation: CATSRGLAGGEQYF. J is TRBJ2-7 and V is TRBV15; 15 bases line up with TRBD2. This CDR3 comprises 14 residues. Germline assignment: CDR1 LNHNV and CDR2 YYDKDF (reference sequence). V shed 5 bases and J 6 bases; nucleotides not matched to a gene: 2.

V and J are TRBV5-4 and TRBJ1-1; D not certain. Trimming stripped 1 base from V and 1 base from J, with 8 bases between. Germline CDR1 is SGHNT and CDR2 is YYREEE (reference sequence). The CDR3 loop spans 14 amino acids. The CDR3 spells CASSLLQKNTEAFF. In nucleotides, the CDR3 is TGTGCCAGCAGCTTGCTACAGAAGAACACTGAAGCTTTCTTT.

In this sample, this clonotype turned up a few times. The gene calls are TRBV2 and TRBJ1-2; TRBD1 aligns across 8 bases. This CDR3 is 14 amino acids long. Trimming at V came to 6 bases and at J to 2 bases, leaving 5 bases not matched to a gene. Germline V gives CDR1 SNHLY, CDR2 FYNNEI. The CDR3 DNA follows: TGTGCCAGCAGCACACGGACAGGGAACTATGGCTACACCTTC. It is translated as CASSTRTGNYGYTF. Together with reference TRBV2 and TRBJ1-2, the CDR3 gives the full variable domain: EPEVTQTPSHQVTQMGQEVILRCVPISNHLYFYWYRQILGQKVEFLVSFYNNEISEKSEIFDDQFSVERPDGSNFTLKIRSTKLEDSAMYFCASSTRTGNYGYTFGSGTRLTVV.

This chain connects TRBV20-1 to TRBJ2-1; the match to TRBD2 covers 9 bases. Trimming removed 0 bases from V and 9 bases from J; junction bases left unmatched: 12. The germline V gene encodes CDR1 DFQATT and CDR2 SNEGSKA (reference sequence). This CDR3 is built from 16 residues. CDR3 amino acids: CSARDSGRGGLFEQFF. The CDR3 coding sequence is TGCAGTGCTAGAGATAGCGGGAGAGGGGGTCTTTTTGAGCAGTTCTTC.

This rearrangement joins TRBV11-2 to TRBJ2-5; TRBD2 aligns across 7 bases. Looked up from germline, CDR1 is SGHAT and CDR2 is FQNNGV. Trimming removed 1 base from V and 7 bases from J; junction bases left unmatched: 0. This CDR3 is 12 amino acids long. CDR3 in DNA: TGTGCCAGCAGCTTAGCTAGCGGGACCCAGTACTTC. Protein product: CASSLASGTQYF.

This clonotype was seen a single time. The gene calls are TRBV30 and TRBJ1-2; 7 nucleotides align to TRBD1. The V gene end was trimmed by 4 bases and the J gene end by 7 bases; junction bases not matched to a gene: 12. The germline V gene encodes CDR1 GTSNPN and CDR2 SVGIG (reference sequence). This CDR3 has 14 amino acids. The CDR3 DNA reads TGTGCCTGGACAGGGGTAGGGGGCTTGGGTGGCTACACCTTC. Protein product: CAWTGVGGLGGYTF.